The 21 T cell receptor beta chains below were found in one sample sequenced in a study of cytomegalovirus exposure and HLA in healthy donors. The PCR was carried out with 60 Vbeta primers and 13 Jbeta primers. Sequencing used immunoSEQ multiplex PCR; TCRdb keeps in-frame clones, though not all of them. The data hold about 210,000 clones, with over 80% observed a single time. The material sequenced was PBMCs. These receptor sequences come from a woman aged 50 to 65 in good health and CMV-seropositive.

The chain combines TRBV5-1 with TRBJ1-1; 8 bases match TRBD1. Germline-derived CDR1 and CDR2 are SGHRS and YFSETQ. The length of the CDR3 is 15 residues. Trimming removed 1 base from V and 6 bases from J; junction bases left unmatched: 8. CDR3 region: CASSLNTGGMAEAFF. CDR3 bases: TGCGCCAGCAGCTTGAACACAGGGGGTATGGCTGAAGCTTTCTTT.

This chain uses TRBV28 with TRBJ1-2; D is uncertain. The V gene lost 6 bases and the J gene lost 8 bases, with 13 bases spanning the gap. CDR1 and CDR2 (germline): MDHEN, SYDVKM. The CDR3 spans 12 residues. The CDR3 spells CASSRGGFGYTF. CDR3 nucleotide sequence: TGTGCCAGCAGCCGAGGAGGGTTCGGCTACACCTTC.

CDR3 DNA: TGTGCCAGCAGCGCGACACGACGAAATGGCTACACCTTC. The encoded protein is CASSATRRNGYTF. The chain employs TRBV7-2 and TRBJ1-2; D is unclear. Germline V CDR1 and CDR2: SGHTA, FQGNSA. The CDR3 extends over 13 amino acids. The V end lost 5 bases, the J end lost 6 bases, and 13 bases lay between the germline ends.

The chain combines TRBV5-1 with TRBJ2-3, with D perhaps TRBD2 (5 bases). Trimming removed 5 bases at V and 5 bases at J, with 15 bases between. CDR1 SGHRS and CDR2 YFSETQ come from the germline V gene. The CDR3 sequence is 14 residues long. CDR3 loop: CASRASNEGDTQYF. DNA of the CDR3: TGCGCCAGCAGGGCTAGTAACGAGGGAGATACGCAGTATTTT.

V gene TRBV6-1 combines with J gene TRBJ2-3; 11 bases align to TRBD1. Germline trimming cut 4 bases from V and 3 bases from J; bases unmatched to any gene: 3. The CDR3 is 15 amino acids. Germline V lookup: CDR1 MNHNS, CDR2 SASEGT. CDR3 in amino acids: CASSVGQGVTDTQYF. The CDR3 nucleotides read TGTGCCAGCAGTGTGGGACAGGGGGTAACAGATACGCAGTATTTT.

This clone showed up just a few times. The chain employs TRBV10-3 and TRBJ1-6, with D hard to call. The CDR3 is 13 residues long. Per the germline V gene, CDR1 is ENHRY and CDR2 is SYGVKD. The V end was cut by 6 bases, the J end by 5 bases, with 8 bases between. The CDR3 DNA is TGTGCCATCAGCAGACTGGATAATTCACCCCTCCACTTT. This sequence encodes CAISRLDNSPLHF.

The chain is built from TRBV19 and TRBJ2-7; 8 positions agree with TRBD1. The CDR3 spans 14 residues. Per the germline V gene, CDR1 is LNHDA and CDR2 is SQIVND (reference sequence). After removal of 6 bases from V and 7 bases from J, the junction contained 11 bases not matched to a gene. CDR3 nucleotide sequence: TGTGCCAGTAGGGGCGCGGACAGGGTTGGGGAGCAGTACTTC. This sequence encodes CASRGADRVGEQYF.

The chain recombines TRBV18 with TRBJ2-1; 8 bases match TRBD1. The CDR3 spans 15 residues. CDR1 is KGHSH and CDR2 is LQKENI in the germline V gene. J lost 7 bases, V lost 4 bases, and 9 bases had no gene match. CDR3 sequence (DNA): TGTGCCAGCTCACTAGACAGGGGACACATGAATGAGCAGTTCTTC. This gives the protein CASSLDRGHMNEQFF.

This chain uses TRBV19 with TRBJ2-1, with a tentative D call TRBD1 (6 bases). CDR1 LNHDA and CDR2 SQIVND come from the germline V gene (reference sequence). The CDR3 contains 13 residues. Trimming shortened V by 6 bases and J by 2 bases, and 8 bases separated the two germline ends. The CDR3 protein is CASSRGTYNEQFF. CDR3 in DNA: TGTGCCAGTAGCAGGGGAACCTACAATGAGCAGTTCTTC.

CDR3 protein: CASSPRDPQETQYF. Here the CDR3 DNA reads TGTGCCAGCAGCCCGCGGGATCCCCAAGAGACCCAGTACTTC. The genes are TRBV7-9 and TRBJ2-5; tentative D call: TRBD2 (6 bases). The V gene's germline CDR1 is SEHNR and CDR2 FQNEAQ (reference sequence). This CDR3 contains 14 residues. V was shortened by 5 bases and J by 1 base, with 11 bases between the two germline ends. Variable domain in full (rest from reference TRBV7-9 and TRBJ2-5): DTGVSQNPRHKITKRGQNVTFRCDPISEHNRLYWYRQTLGQGPEFLTYFQNEAQLEKSRLLSDRFSAERPKGSFSTLEIQRTEQGDSAMYLCASSPRDPQETQYFGPGTRLLVL.

The V gene is TRBV30, the J gene TRBJ1-1; D remains unclear. V lost 0 bases and J lost 2, with 10 bases in between. The germline V gene has CDR1 GTSNPN and CDR2 SVGIG (reference sequence). The CDR3 has 14 residues. The CDR3 is CAWSVPPSNTEAFF. For the CDR3, the DNA is TGTGCCTGGAGTGTACCCCCAAGCAACACTGAAGCTTTCTTT.

V usage is TRBV19 and J usage is TRBJ2-1, with 7 bases matching TRBD2. The CDR3 is 12 amino acids. The junction had 6 bases not matched to a gene; V was cut back by 6 bases and J by 10 bases. Germline V gene sequence: CDR1 LNHDA, CDR2 SQIVND (reference sequence). This CDR3 reads CASRRGGREQFF. CDR3 in DNA: TGTGCCAGTAGGCGCGGGGGTCGGGAGCAGTTCTTC.

This clone was detected a few times. CDR3 sequence: CASALGERTYEQYF. CDR3 DNA sequence: TGTGCTAGTGCCCTCGGGGAAAGGACCTACGAGCAGTACTTC. The rearrangement uses TRBV12-5 and TRBJ2-7; D is possibly TRBD2 (5 bases). The CDR3 extends over 14 amino acids. CDR1 is LGHNT, CDR2 FRNRAP, per germline. Trimming cost V 7 bases and J 2 bases, with 15 bases left between them.

The chain combines TRBV6-1 with TRBJ2-3, with TRBD1 matching 7 bases. The length of the CDR3 is 13 residues. The germline V gene encodes CDR1 MNHNS and CDR2 SASEGT. J lost 8 bases, V lost 8 bases, and 10 bases had no gene match. The CDR3 is CASLTGTETTQYF. The CDR3 coding sequence is TGTGCCAGCCTAACCGGGACAGAAACTACGCAGTATTTT.

This chain connects TRBV4-1 to TRBJ2-7, with 7 bases aligning to TRBD1. The V segment lost 3 bases and the J segment 5 bases; nucleotides outside the gene matches: 7. The length of the CDR3 is 14 residues. The germline V gene has CDR1 MGHRA and CDR2 YSYEKL. The CDR3 spells CASSHAPQGNEQYF. CDR3 coding DNA: TGCGCCAGCAGCCACGCCCCACAGGGGAACGAGCAGTACTTC.

This chain links TRBV19 with TRBJ2-5, with D perhaps matching TRBD2 (6 bases). V lost 3 bases, J lost 5 bases, and 16 bases lay in between. CDR1 is LNHDA and CDR2 is SQIVND in the germline V gene (reference sequence). CDR3 length: 15 residues. The CDR3 nucleotides read TGTGCCAGTAGTATGGACGGGGGTGGAGAGGAGACCCAGTACTTC. It encodes CASSMDGGGEETQYF.

This chain joins TRBV2 and TRBJ2-3; 7 bases are a match to TRBD2. The CDR3 has 15 amino acids. The junction had 10 bases not matched to a gene; V was cut back by 6 bases and J by 4 bases. The germline gives CDR1 SNHLY, CDR2 FYNNEI. The CDR3 reads CASSPTGRVADTQYF. The CDR3 nucleotides read TGTGCCAGCAGCCCCACGGGGAGGGTGGCAGATACGCAGTATTTT.

The J gene is TRBJ2-2, the V gene TRBV5-4; tentative D call: TRBD2 (5 bases). Trimming left V 3 bases short and J 4 bases short, with 13 bases between. The CDR3 has 15 residues. The germline V gene encodes CDR1 SGHNT and CDR2 YYREEE (reference sequence). The chain's CDR3 is CASSSKIRGTGELFF. For the CDR3, the DNA is TGTGCCAGCAGCTCAAAAATTCGGGGCACCGGGGAGCTGTTTTTT.

The chain links TRBV27 to TRBJ2-7, with 11 bases fitting TRBD1. Unmatched junction bases numbered 6, after V lost 9 bases and J lost 2 bases. The length of the CDR3 is 14 residues. Germline assignment: CDR1 MNHEY and CDR2 SMNVEV (reference sequence). CDR3 in DNA: TGTGCCAGTCGGTGGGACAGGGGGGCCTACGAGCAGTACTTC. It translates to CASRWDRGAYEQYF.

The DNA for the CDR3 is TGTGCCTGGAGTGTACTGTACAGTGAAGCTTTCTTT. It translates to CAWSVLYSEAFF. This rearrangement joins TRBV30 to TRBJ1-1, with D unclear. CDR1 and CDR2 (germline): GTSNPN, SVGIG (reference sequence). V was pared by 0 bases and J by 7 bases, with 9 bases between. The CDR3 spans 12 residues.

The chain couples TRBV9 to TRBJ1-1; maybe TRBD1 (5 bases). Germline V CDR1 and CDR2: SGDLS, YYNGEE. The ends were cut back, 4 bases at V and 0 bases at J, with 7 bases in the middle. CDR3 length: 13 amino acids. The CDR3 sequence is CASSRGMNTEAFF. In DNA, the CDR3 is TGTGCCAGCAGCAGGGGAATGAACACTGAAGCTTTCTTT. Looking up the rest from reference TRBV9 and TRBJ1-1 gives the full variable domain: DSGVTQTPKHLITATGQRVTLRCSPRSGDLSVYWYQQSLDQGLQFLIQYYNGEERAKGNILERFSAQQFPDLHSELNLSSLELGDSALYFCASSRGMNTEAFFGQGTRLTVV.